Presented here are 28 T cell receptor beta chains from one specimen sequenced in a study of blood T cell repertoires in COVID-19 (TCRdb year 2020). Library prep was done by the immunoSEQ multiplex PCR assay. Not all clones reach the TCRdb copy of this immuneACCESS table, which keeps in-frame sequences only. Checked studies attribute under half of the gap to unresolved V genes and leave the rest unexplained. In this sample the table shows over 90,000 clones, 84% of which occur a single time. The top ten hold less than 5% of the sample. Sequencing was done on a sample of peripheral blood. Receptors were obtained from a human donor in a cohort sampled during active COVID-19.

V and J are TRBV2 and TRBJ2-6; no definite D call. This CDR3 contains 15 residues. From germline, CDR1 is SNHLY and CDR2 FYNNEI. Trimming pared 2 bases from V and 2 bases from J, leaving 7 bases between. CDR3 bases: TGTGCCAGCAGTGAATTACCTACTGGGGCCAACGTCCTGACTTTC. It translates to CASSELPTGANVLTF.

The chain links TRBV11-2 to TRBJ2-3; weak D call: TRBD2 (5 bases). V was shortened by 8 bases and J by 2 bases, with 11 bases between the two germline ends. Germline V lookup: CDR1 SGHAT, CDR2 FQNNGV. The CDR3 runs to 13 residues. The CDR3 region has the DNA TGTGCCAGCGGCGGGCAGCCCACAGATACGCAGTATTTT. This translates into CASGGQPTDTQYF.

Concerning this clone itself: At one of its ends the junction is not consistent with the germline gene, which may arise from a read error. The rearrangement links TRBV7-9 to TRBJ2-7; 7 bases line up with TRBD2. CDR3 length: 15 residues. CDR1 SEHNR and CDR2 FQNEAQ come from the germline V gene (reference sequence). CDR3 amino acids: CASSGALATSYGQYF. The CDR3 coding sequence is TGTGCCAGCAGCGGAGCACTAGCGACTTCCTACGGGCAGTACTTC.

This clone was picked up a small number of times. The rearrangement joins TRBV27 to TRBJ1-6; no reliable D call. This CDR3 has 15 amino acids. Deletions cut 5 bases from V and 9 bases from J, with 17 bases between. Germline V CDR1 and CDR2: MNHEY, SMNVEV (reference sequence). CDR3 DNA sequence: TGTGCCAGCAGTCCCCAGGACTATTGGGGTTCACCCCTCCACTTT. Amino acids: CASSPQDYWGSPLHF.

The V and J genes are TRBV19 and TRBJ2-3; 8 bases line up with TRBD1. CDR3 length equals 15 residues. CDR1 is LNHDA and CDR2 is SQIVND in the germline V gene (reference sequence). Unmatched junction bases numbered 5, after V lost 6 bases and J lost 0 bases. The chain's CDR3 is CASRKTGVSTDTQYF. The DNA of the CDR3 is TGTGCCAGTAGGAAGACAGGGGTTAGCACAGATACGCAGTATTTT.

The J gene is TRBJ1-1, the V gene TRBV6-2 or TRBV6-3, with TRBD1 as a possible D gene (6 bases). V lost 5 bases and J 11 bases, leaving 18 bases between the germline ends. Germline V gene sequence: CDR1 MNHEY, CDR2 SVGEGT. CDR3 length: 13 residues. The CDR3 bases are TGTGCCAGCAGTCCCCTTCCAGGGGCCTGGGCTTTCTTT. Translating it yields CASSPLPGAWAFF.

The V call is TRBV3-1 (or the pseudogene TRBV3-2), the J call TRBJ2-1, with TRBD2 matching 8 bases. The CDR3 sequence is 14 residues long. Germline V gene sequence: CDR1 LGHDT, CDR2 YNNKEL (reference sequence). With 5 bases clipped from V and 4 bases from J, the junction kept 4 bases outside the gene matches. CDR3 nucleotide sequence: TGTGCCAGCAGCTACGGGACTAGATACAATGAGCAGTTCTTC. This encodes CASSYGTRYNEQFF.

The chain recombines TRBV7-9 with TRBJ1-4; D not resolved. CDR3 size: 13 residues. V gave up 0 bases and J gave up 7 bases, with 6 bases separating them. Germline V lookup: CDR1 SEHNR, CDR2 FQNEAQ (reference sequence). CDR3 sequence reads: CASSLASGEKLFF. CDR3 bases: TGTGCCAGCAGCTTAGCGTCGGGTGAAAAACTGTTTTTT.

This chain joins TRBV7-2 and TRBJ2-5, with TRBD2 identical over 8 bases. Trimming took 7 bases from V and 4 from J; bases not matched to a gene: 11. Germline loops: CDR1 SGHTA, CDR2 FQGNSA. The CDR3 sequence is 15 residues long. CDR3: CASTSRRGGRETQYF. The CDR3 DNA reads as TGTGCCAGCACCTCCCGTCGCGGGGGGAGAGAGACCCAGTACTTC.

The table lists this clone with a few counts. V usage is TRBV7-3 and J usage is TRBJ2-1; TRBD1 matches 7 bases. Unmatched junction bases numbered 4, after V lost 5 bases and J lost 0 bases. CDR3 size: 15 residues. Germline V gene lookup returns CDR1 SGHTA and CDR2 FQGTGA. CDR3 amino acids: CASSRDRDSYNEQFF. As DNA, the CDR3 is TGTGCCAGCAGCCGCGACAGGGACTCCTACAATGAGCAGTTCTTC. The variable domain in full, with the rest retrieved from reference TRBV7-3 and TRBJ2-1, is GAGVSQTPSNKVTEKGKYVELRCDPISGHTALYWYRQSLGQGPEFLIYFQGTGAADDSGLPNDRFFAVRPEGSVSTLKIQRTERGDSAVYLCASSRDRDSYNEQFFGPGTRLTVL.

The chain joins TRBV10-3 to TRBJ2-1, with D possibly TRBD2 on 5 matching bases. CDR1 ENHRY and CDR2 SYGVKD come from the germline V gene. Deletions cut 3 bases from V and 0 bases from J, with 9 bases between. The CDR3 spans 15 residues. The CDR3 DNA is TGTGCCATCAGTGACTCTAGCTACTCCTACAATGAGCAGTTCTTC. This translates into CAISDSSYSYNEQFF.

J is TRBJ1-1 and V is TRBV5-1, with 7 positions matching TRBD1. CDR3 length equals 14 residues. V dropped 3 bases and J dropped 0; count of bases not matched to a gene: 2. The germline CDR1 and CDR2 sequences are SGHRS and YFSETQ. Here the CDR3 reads CASSWGQMNTEAFF. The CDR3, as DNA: TGCGCCAGCAGCTGGGGACAGATGAACACTGAAGCTTTCTTT.

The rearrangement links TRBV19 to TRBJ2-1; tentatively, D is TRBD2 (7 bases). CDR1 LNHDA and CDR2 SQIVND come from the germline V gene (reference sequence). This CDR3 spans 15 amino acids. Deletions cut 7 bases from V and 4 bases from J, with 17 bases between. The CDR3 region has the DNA TGTGCCAGTAACGCATGGGAGGGGGGATACAATGAGCAGTTCTTC. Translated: CASNAWEGGYNEQFF.

The CDR3 loop is CASSLTQGSETQYF. CDR3 DNA sequence: TGTGCCAGCAGCTTAACTCAGGGGTCAGAGACCCAGTACTTC. The V gene is TRBV7-9, the J gene TRBJ2-5; TRBD1 might be the D (6 bases). The V and J ends lost 2 bases and 4 bases respectively, with 11 bases between them. CDR3 length equals 14 residues. Germline V lookup: CDR1 SEHNR, CDR2 FQNEAQ (reference sequence).

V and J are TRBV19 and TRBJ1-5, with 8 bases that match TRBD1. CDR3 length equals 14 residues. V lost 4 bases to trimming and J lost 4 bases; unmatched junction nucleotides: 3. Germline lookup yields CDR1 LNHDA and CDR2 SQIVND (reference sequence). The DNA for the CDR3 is TGTGCCAGTAGTACGACAGGGGTTAATCAGCCCCAGCATTTT. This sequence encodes CASSTTGVNQPQHF.

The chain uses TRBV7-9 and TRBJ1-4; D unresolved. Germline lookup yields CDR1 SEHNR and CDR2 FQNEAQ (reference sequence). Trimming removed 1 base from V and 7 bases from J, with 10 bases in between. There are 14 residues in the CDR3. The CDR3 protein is CASSLVRGGEKLFF. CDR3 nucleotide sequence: TGTGCCAGCAGCTTAGTGAGAGGAGGTGAAAAACTGTTTTTT.

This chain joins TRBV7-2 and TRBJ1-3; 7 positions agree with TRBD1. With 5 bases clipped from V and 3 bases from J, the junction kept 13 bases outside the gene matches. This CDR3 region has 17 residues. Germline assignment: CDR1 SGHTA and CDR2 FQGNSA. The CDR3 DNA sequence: TGTGCCAGCAGCCCCAGGGGCCCAAGACAGGGTGGAAACACCATATATTTT. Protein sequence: CASSPRGPRQGGNTIYF.

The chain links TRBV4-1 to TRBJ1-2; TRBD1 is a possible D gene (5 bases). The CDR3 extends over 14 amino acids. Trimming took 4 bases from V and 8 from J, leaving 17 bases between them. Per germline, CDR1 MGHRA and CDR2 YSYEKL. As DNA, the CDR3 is TGCGCCAGCAGCCCCTTCGGCAGGGCGTGGGGCTACACCTTC. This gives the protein CASSPFGRAWGYTF.

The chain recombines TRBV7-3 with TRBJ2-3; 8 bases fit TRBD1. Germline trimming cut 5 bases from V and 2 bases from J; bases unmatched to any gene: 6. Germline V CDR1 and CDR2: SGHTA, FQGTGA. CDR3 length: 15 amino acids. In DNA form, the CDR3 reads TGTGCCAGCAGCCGGACAGGGAGATACACAGATACGCAGTATTTT. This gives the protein CASSRTGRYTDTQYF.

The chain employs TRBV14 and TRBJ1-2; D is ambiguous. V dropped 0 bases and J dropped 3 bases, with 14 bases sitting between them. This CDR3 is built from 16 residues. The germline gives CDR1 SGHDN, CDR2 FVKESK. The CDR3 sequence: CASSQDRPWLYYGYTF. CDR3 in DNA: TGTGCCAGCAGCCAAGATCGTCCATGGCTGTACTATGGCTACACCTTC.

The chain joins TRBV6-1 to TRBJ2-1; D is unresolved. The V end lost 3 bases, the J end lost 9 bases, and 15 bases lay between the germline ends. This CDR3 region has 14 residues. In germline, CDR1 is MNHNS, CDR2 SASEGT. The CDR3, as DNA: TGTGCCAGCAGTGAGCCAAACATCCCCAGTGAGCAGTTCTTC. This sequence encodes CASSEPNIPSEQFF.

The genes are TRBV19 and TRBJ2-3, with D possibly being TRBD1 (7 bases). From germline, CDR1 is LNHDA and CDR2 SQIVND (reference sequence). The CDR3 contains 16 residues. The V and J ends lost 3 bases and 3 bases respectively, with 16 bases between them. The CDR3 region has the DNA TGTGCCAGTAGTATGTACAGGGGACTTGGGACAGATACGCAGTATTTT. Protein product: CASSMYRGLGTDTQYF.

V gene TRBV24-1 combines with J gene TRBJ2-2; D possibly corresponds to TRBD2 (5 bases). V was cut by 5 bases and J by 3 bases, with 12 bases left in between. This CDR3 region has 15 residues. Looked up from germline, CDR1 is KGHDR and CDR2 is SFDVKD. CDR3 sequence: CATSGSRGYTGELFF. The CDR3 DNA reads TGTGCCACCAGTGGGAGCCGAGGGTACACCGGGGAGCTGTTTTTT.

For the CDR3, the DNA is TGTGCCAGCAGTGGGGGCAGGGGAGACCGCTATGGCTACACCTTC. As protein: CASSGGRGDRYGYTF. The chain links TRBV2 to TRBJ1-2; weak D call: TRBD1 (6 bases). Germline V gene data show CDR1 as SNHLY and CDR2 as FYNNEI. The CDR3 runs 15 residues. V lost 4 bases and J 4 bases, leaving 16 bases between the germline ends.

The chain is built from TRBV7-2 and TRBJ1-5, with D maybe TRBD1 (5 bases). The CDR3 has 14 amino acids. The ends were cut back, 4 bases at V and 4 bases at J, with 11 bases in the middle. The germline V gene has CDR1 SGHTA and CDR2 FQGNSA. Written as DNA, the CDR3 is TGTGCCAGCAGCTCACGGGGGAAGAATCAGCCCCAGCATTTT. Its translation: CASSSRGKNQPQHF.

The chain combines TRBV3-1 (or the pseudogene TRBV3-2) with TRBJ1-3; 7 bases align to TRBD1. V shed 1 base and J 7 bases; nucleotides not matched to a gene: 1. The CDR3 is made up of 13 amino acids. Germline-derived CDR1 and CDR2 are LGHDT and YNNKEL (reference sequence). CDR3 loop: CASSQVRGNTIYF. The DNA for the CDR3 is TGTGCCAGCAGCCAAGTCAGGGGGAACACCATATATTTT.

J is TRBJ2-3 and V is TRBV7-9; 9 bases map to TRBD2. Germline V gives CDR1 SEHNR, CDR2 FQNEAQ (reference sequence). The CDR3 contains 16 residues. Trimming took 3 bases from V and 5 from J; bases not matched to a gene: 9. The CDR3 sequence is CASSFQSGGLGDTQYF. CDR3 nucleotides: TGTGCCAGCAGCTTCCAGAGCGGGGGGCTCGGAGATACGCAGTATTTT.

The CDR3 region has the DNA TGTGCCAGCAGCTTAGGGTCAGTCCTTGGCCCTTCCTACGAGCAGTACTTC. It yields the protein CASSLGSVLGPSYEQYF. V gene TRBV11-2 combines with J gene TRBJ2-7, with D uncertain. The ends were cut back, 1 base at V and 1 base at J, with 17 bases in the middle. The CDR3 is made up of 17 amino acids. Germline V gene sequence: CDR1 SGHAT, CDR2 FQNNGV.